This T cell receptor (beta chain) was identified in a study of blood T cell repertoires in COVID-19. Study summary: From the United States, Italy and Spain came samples of acute and convalescent COVID-19. The analysed material was cDNA or gDNA that came from T cells, B-cell-depleted T cells, or PBMCs.

Authors' processing steps: Reference gene primer amplification in the assay estimated nucleated cell counts. TCRdb keeps only in-frame clones here, not all; method: immunoSEQ multiplex PCR. That table gives V, J and clone size, and the DNA gave D and trimming. The sample consists of 95,000 to 100,000 clones, roughly nine tenths of them appearing once. In this sample, this clone turned up once. The germline V gene encodes CDR1 SGHNT and CDR2 YYREEE (reference sequence). The length of the CDR3 is 14 residues. Trimming cost V 0 bases and J 8 bases; bases outside gene matches: 4. V gene TRBV5-4 combines with J gene TRBJ1-4, with 7 nucleotides matching TRBD1. The TCR originated in a man aged 50-60 years with acute or convalescent COVID-19. Source material: peripheral blood. Here the CDR3 reads CASSLEGGGEKLFF. In DNA form, the CDR3 reads TGTGCCAGCAGCTTGGAAGGGGGCGGCGAAAAACTGTTTTTT.